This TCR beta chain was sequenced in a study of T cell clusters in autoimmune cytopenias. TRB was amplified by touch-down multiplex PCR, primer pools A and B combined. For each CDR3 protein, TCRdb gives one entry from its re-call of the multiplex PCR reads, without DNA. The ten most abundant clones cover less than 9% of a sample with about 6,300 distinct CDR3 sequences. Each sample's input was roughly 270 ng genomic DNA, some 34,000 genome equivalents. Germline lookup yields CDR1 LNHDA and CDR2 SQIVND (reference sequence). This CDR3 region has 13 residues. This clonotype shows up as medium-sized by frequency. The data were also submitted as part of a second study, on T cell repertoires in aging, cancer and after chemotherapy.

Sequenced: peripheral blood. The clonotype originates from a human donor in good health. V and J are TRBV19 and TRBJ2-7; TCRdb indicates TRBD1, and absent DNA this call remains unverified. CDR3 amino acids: CASSKQGRLEQYF. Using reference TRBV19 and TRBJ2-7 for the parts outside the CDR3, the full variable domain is DGGITQSPKYLFRKEGQNVTLSCEQNLNHDAMYWYRQDPGQGLRLIYYSQIVNDFQKGDIAEGYSVSREKKESFPLTVTSAQKNPTAFYLCASSKQGRLEQYFGPGTRLTVT.